This entry concerns a single TCR beta chain. Its antigen is as yet unknown. Time point defined: sample taken at primary tumor resection. The donors were about 67 patients with non-small cell lung cancer that was early-stage and untreated. TCRdb called the 5' RACE reads again in MiXCR, with one record for every CDR3 protein. The repertoire has around 910 distinct CDR3 sequences, around 14% of them found once; the top ten carry 25% to 35%. This sample was included in a study of spatial heterogeneity in lung cancer. Study conclusions and caveats: For expanded intratumoral alpha and beta TCRs, counts tracked tumor mutation counts.

The V segment lost 3 bases and the J segment 4 bases; nucleotides outside the gene matches: 4. The CDR3 has 13 amino acids. From germline, CDR1 is SQVTM and CDR2 ANQGSEA. The sequence came from a female donor with early-stage non-small cell lung cancer. The specimen was lung tumor tissue, collected at surgery. The V and J genes are TRBV29-1 and TRBJ2-3, with 7 bases identical to TRBD2. The CDR3 DNA follows: TGCAGCGTTGACTTAGCGGGTCCAGATACGCAGTATTTT. It codes for CSVDLAGPDTQYF.